This T cell receptor beta chain was identified in a study of post-analysis software for immune sequencing data. Findings and limits, study-wide: Controls showed lower frequencies than patients for five TRBV segments, and TRBV5-6, TRBV5-1 and TRBV20-1 were among these. Normalized Chao1 diversity in multiple sclerosis patients fell significantly below that of controls.

V was pared by 2 bases and J by 6 bases, with 28 bases between. The length of the CDR3 is 19 residues. Germline assignment: CDR1 MGHRA and CDR2 YSYEKL. The TCR beta cDNA libraries carried unique molecular identifiers. MiXCR, applied by TCRdb to the PCR reads, yields one record per CDR3 protein. The sample records about 820,000 distinct CDR3 sequences, roughly 50% being singletons. Details on this clonotype: The target antigen is unknown.

The chain carries TRBV4-1 and TRBJ1-2; D is perhaps TRBD1 (6 bases). Sequenced material: blood. This clonotype was sampled from a girl between 5 and 17 years old with multiple sclerosis. CDR3 residues: CASSQIRTLAGHDANGYTF. DNA of the CDR3: TGCGCCAGCAGCCAAATCCGAACCCTGGCGGGACACGATGCCAATGGCTACACCTTC.